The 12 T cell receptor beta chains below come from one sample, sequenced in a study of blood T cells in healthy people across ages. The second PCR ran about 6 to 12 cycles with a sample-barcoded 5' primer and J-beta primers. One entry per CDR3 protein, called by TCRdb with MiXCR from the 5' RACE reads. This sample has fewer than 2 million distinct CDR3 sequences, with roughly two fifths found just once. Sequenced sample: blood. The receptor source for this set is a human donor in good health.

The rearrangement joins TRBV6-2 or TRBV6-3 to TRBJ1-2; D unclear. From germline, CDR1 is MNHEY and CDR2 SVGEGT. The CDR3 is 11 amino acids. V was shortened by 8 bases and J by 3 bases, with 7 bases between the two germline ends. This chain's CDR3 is CASHDYYGYTF. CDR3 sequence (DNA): TGTGCCAGCCACGATTACTATGGCTACACCTTC.

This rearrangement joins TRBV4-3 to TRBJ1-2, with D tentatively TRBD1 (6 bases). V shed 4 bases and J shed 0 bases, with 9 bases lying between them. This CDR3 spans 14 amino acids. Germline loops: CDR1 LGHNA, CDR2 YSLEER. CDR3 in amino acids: CASSRTASNYGYTF. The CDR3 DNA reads TGCGCCAGCAGCCGGACAGCCTCTAACTATGGCTACACCTTC.

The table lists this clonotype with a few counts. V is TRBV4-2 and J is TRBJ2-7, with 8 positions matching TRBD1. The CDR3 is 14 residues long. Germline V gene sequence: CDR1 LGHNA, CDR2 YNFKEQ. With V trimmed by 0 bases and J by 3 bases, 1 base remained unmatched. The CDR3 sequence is CASSQEGTGYEQYF. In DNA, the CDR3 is TGTGCCAGCAGCCAAGAGGGGACAGGCTACGAGCAGTACTTC.

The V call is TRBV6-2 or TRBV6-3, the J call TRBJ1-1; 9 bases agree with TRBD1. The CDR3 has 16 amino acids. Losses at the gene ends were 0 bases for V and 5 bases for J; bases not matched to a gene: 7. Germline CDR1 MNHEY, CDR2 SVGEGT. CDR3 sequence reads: CASSYSMGQGWTEAFF. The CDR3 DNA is TGTGCCAGCAGTTACTCGATGGGACAGGGTTGGACTGAAGCTTTCTTT.

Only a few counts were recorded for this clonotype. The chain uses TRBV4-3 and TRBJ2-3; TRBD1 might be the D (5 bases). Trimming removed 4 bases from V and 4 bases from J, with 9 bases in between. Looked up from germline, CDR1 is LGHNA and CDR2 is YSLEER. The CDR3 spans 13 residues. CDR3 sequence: CASSRRQSDTQYF. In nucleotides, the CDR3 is TGCGCCAGCAGCCGCCGACAGTCAGATACGCAGTATTTT.

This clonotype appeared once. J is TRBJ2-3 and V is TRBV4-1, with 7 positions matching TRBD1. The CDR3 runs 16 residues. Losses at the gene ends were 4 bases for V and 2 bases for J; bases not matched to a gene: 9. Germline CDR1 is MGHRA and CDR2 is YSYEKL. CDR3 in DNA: TGCGCCAGCAGCCGGGCGGTCGGGACAGACACAGATACGCAGTATTTT. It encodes CASSRAVGTDTDTQYF.

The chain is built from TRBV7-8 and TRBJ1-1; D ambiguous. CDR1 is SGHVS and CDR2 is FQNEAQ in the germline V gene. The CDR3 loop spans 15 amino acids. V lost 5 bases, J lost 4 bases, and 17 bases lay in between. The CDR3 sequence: CASSLGRTLGTEAFF. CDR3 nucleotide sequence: TGTGCCAGCAGCCTCGGACGGACCCTGGGCACTGAAGCTTTCTTT.

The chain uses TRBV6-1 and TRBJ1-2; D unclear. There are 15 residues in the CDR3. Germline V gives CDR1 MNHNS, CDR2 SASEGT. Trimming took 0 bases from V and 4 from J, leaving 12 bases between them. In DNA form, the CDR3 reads TGTGCCAGCAGTGAAGCATGGTTTGAGAGCTATGGCTACACCTTC. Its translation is CASSEAWFESYGYTF.

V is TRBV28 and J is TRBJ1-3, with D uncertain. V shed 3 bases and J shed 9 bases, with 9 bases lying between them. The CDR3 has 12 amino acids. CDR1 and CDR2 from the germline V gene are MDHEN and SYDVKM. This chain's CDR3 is CASSFSVGTIYF. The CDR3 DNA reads TGTGCCAGCAGTTTCTCCGTTGGCACCATATATTTT. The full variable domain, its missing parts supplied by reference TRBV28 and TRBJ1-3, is DVKVTQSSRYLVKRTGEKVFLECVQDMDHENMFWYRQDPGLGLRLIYFSYDVKMKEKGDIPEGYSVSREKKERFSLILESASTNQTSMYLCASSFSVGTIYFGEGSWLTVV.

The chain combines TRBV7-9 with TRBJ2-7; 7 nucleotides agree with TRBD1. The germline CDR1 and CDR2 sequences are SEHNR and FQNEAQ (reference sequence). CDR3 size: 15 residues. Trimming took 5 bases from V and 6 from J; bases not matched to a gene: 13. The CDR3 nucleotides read TGTGCCAGCAGCACTCGACAGGGTTCCCTCCTCGAGCAGTACTTC. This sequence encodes CASSTRQGSLLEQYF. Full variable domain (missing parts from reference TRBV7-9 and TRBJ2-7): DTGVSQNPRHKITKRGQNVTFRCDPISEHNRLYWYRQTLGQGPEFLTYFQNEAQLEKSRLLSDRFSAERPKGSFSTLEIQRTEQGDSAMYLCASSTRQGSLLEQYFGPGTRLTVT.

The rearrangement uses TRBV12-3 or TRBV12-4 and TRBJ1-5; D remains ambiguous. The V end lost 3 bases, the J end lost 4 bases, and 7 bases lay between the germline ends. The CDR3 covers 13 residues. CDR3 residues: CASSLMGNQPQHF. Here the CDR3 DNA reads TGTGCCAGCAGTTTGATGGGGAATCAGCCCCAGCATTTT.

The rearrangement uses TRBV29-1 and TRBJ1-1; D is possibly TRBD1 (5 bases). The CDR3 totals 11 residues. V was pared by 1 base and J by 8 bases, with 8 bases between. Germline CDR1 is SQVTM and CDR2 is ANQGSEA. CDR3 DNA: TGCAGCGTTGAAGGAGGACAAGAAGCTTTCTTT. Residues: CSVEGGQEAFF.